This T cell receptor (beta chain) appears in the sequencing data of a study of cytomegalovirus exposure and HLA in healthy donors. Whole-study findings and limits: TCR beta sequences numbering fewer than 20,000 were associated with HLA alleles at 0.05 false discovery rate in a later analysis. The authors assumed roughly uniform sequencing depth across donors for presence/absence analyses.

Although they were nominally healthy when sampled, donors likely had unrecorded immune exposures. V lost 6 bases and J lost 5, with 16 bases in between. The CDR3 sequence is 14 residues long. Germline-derived CDR1 and CDR2 are MNHNY and SVGAGI (reference sequence). A word on this clone: Antigen unknown.

Use of 60 Vbeta and 13 Jbeta primers characterized the PCR. Assay used: immunoSEQ multiplex PCR; TCRdb lists only in-frame clones, some missing. Here the sample table reports roughly 58,000 clones. Sequencing was performed on PBMCs. The rearrangement links TRBV6-6 to TRBJ2-5; D not resolved. The receptor's source is a woman aged 50 to 60 in good health and CMV-seropositive. The DNA for the CDR3 is TGTGCCAGCAGGAATATGAGGCTGTGGGAGACCCAGTACTTC. Protein: CASRNMRLWETQYF.